This paragraph reports one TCR beta chain. Antigen unknown. TCRdb ran MiXCR on the RT-PCR reads and lists one entry per CDR3 protein. The data contain roughly 780,000 distinct CDR3 sequences, roughly 18% of them singletons. These data come from a study of response to subunit inactivated influenza vaccine. General study findings and limits: Researchers suggested that each seasonal influenza vaccination recruits few new T cells.

Unmatched junction bases numbered 8, after V lost 5 bases and J lost 6 bases. Germline CDR1 SGHTA, CDR2 FQGNSA. This CDR3 has 14 residues. This receptor was obtained from a man aged 45-65 years who received an inactivated influenza vaccine. The genes are TRBV7-2 and TRBJ2-3; 7 positions match TRBD1. The sequencing here drew on PBMCs from blood, taken 5 days after vaccination. The CDR3 DNA follows: TGTGCCAGCAGCGTCCGGGACAGTGAGGATACGCAGTATTTT. Amino acids: CASSVRDSEDTQYF.